This T cell receptor (beta chain) was sequenced in a study of OX40 agonist ivuxolimab in advanced cancers. Findings of the study overall: The investigators did not determine what antigen specificity the expanded peripheral T cells had. There was clonal expansion of CD4+ and CD8+ blood T cells by week 6 at 0.1 to 3.0 mg/kg. It was also the case that some nonresponders had low normalized T-cell clonal expansion.

Concerning this clone itself: Its antigen is as yet unknown.

TCRdb's copy holds only in-frame clones and misses some; the assay was immunoSEQ multiplex PCR. The sample lists 35,000 to 50,000 clones; around 86% were seen once. Systemic immunosuppression or autoimmune disease history was grounds to exclude patients. The sequence derives from an adult with an advanced solid tumor such as melanoma, head and neck, liver or kidney cancer. The sample was CD4+ or CD8+ T cells sorted from blood, taken in a trial of the OX40 agonist ivuxolimab.

The DNA of the CDR3 is TGCGCCAGCAGCTTGGGTTGGGTGAGTGAGCAGTACTTC. Encoded protein: CASSLGWVSEQYF. This chain uses TRBV5-1 with TRBJ2-7; D gene ambiguous. The germline V and J ends were trimmed by 0 bases and 7 bases, with 11 bases remaining between them. The CDR3 is made up of 13 amino acids. Per germline, CDR1 SGHRS and CDR2 YFSETQ.